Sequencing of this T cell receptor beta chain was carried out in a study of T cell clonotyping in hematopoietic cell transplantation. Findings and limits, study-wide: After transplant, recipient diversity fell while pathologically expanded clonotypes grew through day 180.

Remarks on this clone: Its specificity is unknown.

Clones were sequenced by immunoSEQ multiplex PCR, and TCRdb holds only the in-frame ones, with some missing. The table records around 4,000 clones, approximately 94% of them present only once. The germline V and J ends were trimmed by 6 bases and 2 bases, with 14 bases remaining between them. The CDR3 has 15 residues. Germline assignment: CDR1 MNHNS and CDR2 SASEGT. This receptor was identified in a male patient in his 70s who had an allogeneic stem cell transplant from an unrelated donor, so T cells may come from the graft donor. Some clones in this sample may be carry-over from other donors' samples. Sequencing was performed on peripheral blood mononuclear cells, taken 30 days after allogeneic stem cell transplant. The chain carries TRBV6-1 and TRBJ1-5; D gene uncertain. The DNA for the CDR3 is TGTGCCAGCAGAGGGCGACATGGTCGCAATCAGCCCCAGCATTTT. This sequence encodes CASRGRHGRNQPQHF.